The T cell receptor (beta chain) under discussion was sequenced for a study of blood T cells in healthy people across ages. The CDR3 length is 13 residues. CDR1 is MGHDK and CDR2 is SYGVNS in the germline V gene. The trim removed 11 bases at V and 6 bases at J, leaving 9 bases unmatched. As to this clonotype: What it recognizes is unknown.

It was with a sample-barcoded 5' primer and a J-beta primer mix that a second PCR of about 6 to 12 cycles was run. TCRdb processed the 5' RACE reads anew with MiXCR; each CDR3 protein has one entry. The sample lists 600,000 to 1,000,000 distinct CDR3 sequences, just under 25% occurring once. Findings of the study overall: Reliance upon unsorted PBMCs precluded definitive naive versus antigen-experienced comparison.

Another study also made use of these data, one on T cells of mothers and their children.

This TCR was sampled from a boy aged 10-17 years in good health. The chain joins TRBV25-1 to TRBJ2-3, with 9 nucleotides matching TRBD2. The sequenced sample consisted of blood. CDR3 protein: CAARVAGDDTQYF. The CDR3 region has the DNA TGTGCCGCACGAGTAGCGGGAGACGATACGCAGTATTTT.